The source of this TCR beta chain is a study of Graves' ophthalmopathy and Graves' hyperthyroidism. Calling hyperthyroidism stable required that no ophthalmopathy show up within 18 months of follow-up. PBMCs were density-gradient isolated from around 11 ml fresh blood. The study amplified TCR beta CDR3 regions using RNA transcripts. HTBI-primed RT-PCR formed the first round, and a multiplex PCR formed the second. TCRdb recomputed calls from the multiplex PCR reads with MiXCR, one row per CDR3 protein. The sample contains a few hundred thousand distinct CDR3 sequences, about 21% of which appear only once. Germline CDR1 is SGHVS and CDR2 is FNYEAQ. The V gene lost 5 bases and the J gene lost 0 bases, with 17 bases spanning the gap. CDR3 length: 17 amino acids. Findings and limits, study-wide: In blood, most expanded thyroid clonotypes above 0.001 frequency were also detected.

The table lists this clonotype with many counts. Its antigen is still unknown. The V and J genes are TRBV7-6 and TRBJ1-3; D gene ambiguous. The material sequenced was peripheral blood. This sequence originates from a woman under 30 with stable Graves' hyperthyroidism. The DNA for the CDR3 is TGTGCCAGCAGCCAGAAGGCAGGACCAAGCTCTGGAAACACCATATATTTT. Protein: CASSQKAGPSSGNTIYF.